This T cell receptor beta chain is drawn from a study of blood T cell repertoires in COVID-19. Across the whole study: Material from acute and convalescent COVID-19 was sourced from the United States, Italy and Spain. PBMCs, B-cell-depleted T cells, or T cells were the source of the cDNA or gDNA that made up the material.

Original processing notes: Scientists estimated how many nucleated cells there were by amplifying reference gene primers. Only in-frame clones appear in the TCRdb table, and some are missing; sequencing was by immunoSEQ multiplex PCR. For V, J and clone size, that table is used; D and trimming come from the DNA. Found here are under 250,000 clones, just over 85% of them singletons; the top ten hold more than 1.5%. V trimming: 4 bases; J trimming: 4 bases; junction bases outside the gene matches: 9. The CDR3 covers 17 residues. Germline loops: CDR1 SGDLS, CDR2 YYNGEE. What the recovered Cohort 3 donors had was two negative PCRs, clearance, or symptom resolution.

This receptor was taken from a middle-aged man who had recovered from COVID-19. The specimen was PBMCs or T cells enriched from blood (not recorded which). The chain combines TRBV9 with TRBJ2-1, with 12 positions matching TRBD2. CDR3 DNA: TGTGCCAGCAGCTTAATGACTAGCGGGGGAGTATACAATGAGCAGTTCTTC. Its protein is CASSLMTSGGVYNEQFF.